This T cell receptor (beta chain) was observed in a study of T cell changes during pregnancy in multiple sclerosis. This CDR3 spans 14 amino acids. Trimming cost V 6 bases and J 0 bases, with 9 bases left between them. CDR1 is ENHRY and CDR2 is SYGVKD in the germline V gene. Assay: immunoSEQ multiplex PCR; the TCRdb copy retains only in-frame clones and omits some. This sample has about 110,000 clones, with around 90% found just once. The sample consisted of peripheral blood, taken after pregnancy. The genes are TRBV10-3 and TRBJ1-3; D call uncertain. The TCR originated in a female donor with multiple sclerosis, enrolled in a pregnancy study. CDR3 sequence: CAIRDGLSGNTIYF. Here the CDR3 DNA reads TGTGCCATCAGGGACGGACTCTCTGGAAACACCATATATTTT.